This T cell receptor beta chain is from a study of blood T cell repertoires in COVID-19 (dated by TCRdb to between 2020 and 2021). Broadly, across the study: Samples from collaborators originated in the United States, Italy and Spain and spanned both the acute and convalescent phases of COVID-19. The repertoires were made available in a free public database intended to serve as a resource for research on the immune response to SARS-CoV-2. HLA class I and class II types, where available, came from metadata supplied by the sample provider rather than from assay-based typing. A de-identified subject ID, COVID-19 status, age in years and sex were almost always included in the sample metadata. Subjects who had been exposed to COVID-19, were actively infected with it, or had recovered from it provided the deeply sampled blood TCRbeta repertoires that made up the dataset. Samples were obtained from the ongoing ImmuneRACE study (first 160 participants) and from roughly 1,300 subjects provided by 6 global collaborators. The prospective study material was composed of cDNA or gDNA derived from T cells, B-cell-depleted T cells, or PBMCs.

In regard to this clone: Its antigen target is currently unknown. No per-base quality is available; no much larger clone lies one base away. The sample has other DNA sequences that encode this CDR3 too.

TCRbeta CDR3 regions were amplified from genomic DNA using the immunoSEQ Assay, a bias-controlled multiplex PCR. The original pipeline was this. Within the assay, amplification of reference gene primers was used to estimate how many nucleated cells each sample contained. To quantify the absolute abundance of each unique TCRbeta CDR3 rearrangement, sequence reads were collapsed and filtered. Productive Simpson clonality was computed per sample as the square root of Simpson's diversity index over productive rearrangements. TCRdb obtained this table from immuneACCESS and retained in-frame rearrangements with V and J assigned. These tables miss some clones; where compared with another copy, unresolved V genes account for less than half of the shortfall, and the remainder is unexplained. D and trimming were read from the DNA, whereas the V and J calls and clone size are those reported in that table. Within this sample are 350,000 to 400,000 clones, with 86% of them counted one time only. Together, the top ten hold roughly 7.2% of the sample.

One collaborating source in Seattle enrolled patients during active infection and followed them longitudinally through the course of disease. Collaborating institutions collected whole blood in K2EDTA tubes following their own protocols. For TCRbeta analysis, collaborators shipped samples in one of three forms: frozen whole blood, isolated PBMCs, or DNA extracted from either of those sample types. For this chain, trimming is 3 bases at the V end and 5 bases at the J end, and the number of junction bases without a gene match is 8. The germline V gene yields KGHDR for CDR1 and SFDVKD for CDR2. The CDR3 contains 16 residues, cysteine and phenylalanine counted. Left in the record is the CDR3 DNA by itself, 48 bases read in frame from the first base. Study-wide conclusions, independent of this receptor: Clinical and demographic metadata were provided uncurated, with the amount varying by source and participant.

Material for sequencing was peripheral blood. The receptor chain draws on TRBV24-1 and TRBJ2-5, and TRBD2 matches 10 of the central bases. The clonotype originates from a woman aged 60-75 years with COVID-19, enrolled during active disease. The CDR3 protein sequence reads: CATSDPLAGGGETQYF. The nucleotide sequence is TGTGCCACCAGTGATCCCTTAGCGGGGGGTGGTGAGACCCAGTACTTC.